These 5 T cell receptor beta chains were sequenced from one sample in a study of Ad26.COV2.S vaccination and SARS-CoV-2 variants. Sequencing was performed with immunoSEQ multiplex PCR; in TCRdb, only in-frame clones are kept and a portion is missing. This table has about 350,000 clones, around 90% appearing once. Sequenced here: peripheral blood, sampled after recovery from COVID-19. The receptor source for this set is a human donor who had recovered from COVID-19.

CDR3 residues: CASRLTGTAGLANYGYTF. CDR3 DNA sequence: TGTGCCAGCAGGCTAACCGGGACAGCCGGTTTAGCTAACTATGGCTACACCTTC. The chain joins TRBV3-1 (or the pseudogene TRBV3-2) to TRBJ1-2, with 7 bases aligning to TRBD1. With V trimmed by 6 bases and J by 0 bases, 16 bases remained unmatched. The CDR3 totals 18 residues. Germline V gene data show CDR1 as LGHDT and CDR2 as YNNKEL (reference sequence).

V gene TRBV9 combines with J gene TRBJ2-3; D is possibly TRBD1 or TRBD2 (6 bases each). This CDR3 region has 15 residues. Trimming left V 1 base short and J 6 bases short, with 15 bases between. Germline lookup yields CDR1 SGDLS and CDR2 YYNGEE. The CDR3 DNA reads TGTGCCAGCAGCGTAAATCCAGGGGCGGGGGATACGCAGTATTTT. It codes for CASSVNPGAGDTQYF. Together with reference TRBV9 and TRBJ2-3, the CDR3 gives the full variable domain: DSGVTQTPKHLITATGQRVTLRCSPRSGDLSVYWYQQSLDQGLQFLIQYYNGEERAKGNILERFSAQQFPDLHSELNLSSLELGDSALYFCASSVNPGAGDTQYFGPGTRLTVL.

The chain links TRBV19 to TRBJ1-4, with D tentatively TRBD1 (6 bases). Germline V lookup: CDR1 LNHDA, CDR2 SQIVND (reference sequence). This CDR3 is 13 amino acids long. CDR3 residues: CASNPGAGEKLFF. The CDR3 nucleotides read TGTGCGTCCAATCCAGGGGCCGGCGAAAAACTGTTTTTT.

The chain employs TRBV23-1 and TRBJ1-2; D possibly corresponds to TRBD1 (5 bases). TRBV23-1 is given ORF status, its function remaining uncertain. Trimming removed 6 bases from V and 1 base from J, with 15 bases in between. The CDR3 consists of 15 residues. As DNA, the CDR3 is TGCGCCAGCAGCCTTGGAGCAGGGATTAACTATGGCTACACCTTC. The encoded protein is CASSLGAGINYGYTF.

V is TRBV6-4 and J is TRBJ2-3; 10 nucleotides agree with TRBD2. From germline, CDR1 is MRHNA and CDR2 SNTAGT. V gave up 2 bases and J gave up 8 bases; unmatched junction bases: 13. The CDR3 spans 17 residues. CDR3: CASSDAPSAGGLSTQYF. In DNA form, the CDR3 reads TGTGCCAGCAGTGACGCCCCTTCAGCGGGGGGGCTTAGTACGCAGTATTTT.